This TCR beta chain was captured by sequencing in a study of T-cell memory formation after mild COVID-19. Across the whole study: The study found TCR clusters largely donor specific.

About this clonotype itself: The antigen is not known.

Germline V gene data show CDR1 as SQVTM and CDR2 as ANQGSEA. The CDR3 contains 11 residues. Trimming shortened V by 0 bases and J by 9 bases, and 6 bases separated the two germline ends. Study-wide points: The study found balanced CD4/CD8 in clones contracting day 15 to 85 and a CD4+ lean in later expanders. The CD4+ clones that contracted clustered mainly within CM and EM, and the CD8+ clones concentrated in EMRA.

Each CDR3 protein gets one entry after TCRdb re-called the 5' RACE reads with MiXCR. Here the sample spans under 700,000 distinct CDR3 sequences, around 21% being singletons. Material for sequencing was PBMCs or a T cell subset sorted from them (not recorded which). This receptor was identified in an adult woman who had mild COVID-19 (a few samples of this study predate the infection). Cell type and time point are not known. The rearrangement uses TRBV29-1 and TRBJ2-1; D is uncertain. Written as DNA, the CDR3 is TGCAGCGTTGAAGATCTAGTTGAGCAGTTCTTC. Translation: CSVEDLVEQFF.